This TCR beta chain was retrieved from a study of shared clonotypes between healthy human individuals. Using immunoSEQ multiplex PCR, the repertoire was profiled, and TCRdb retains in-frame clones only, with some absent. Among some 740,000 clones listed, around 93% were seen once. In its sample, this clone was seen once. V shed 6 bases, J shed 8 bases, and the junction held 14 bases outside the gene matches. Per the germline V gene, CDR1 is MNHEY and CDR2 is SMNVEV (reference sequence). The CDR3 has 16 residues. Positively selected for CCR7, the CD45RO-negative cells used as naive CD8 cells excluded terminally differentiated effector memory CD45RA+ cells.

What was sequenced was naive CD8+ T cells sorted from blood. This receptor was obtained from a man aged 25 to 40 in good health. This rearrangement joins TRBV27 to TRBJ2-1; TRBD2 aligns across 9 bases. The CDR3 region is CASRVMNSGRGYEQFF. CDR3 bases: TGTGCCAGCAGGGTAATGAATAGCGGGAGAGGGTATGAGCAGTTCTTC.